Listed here are 15 T cell receptor beta chains from one sample, sequenced in a study of cytomegalovirus exposure and HLA in healthy donors. Primers for the PCR totalled 60 Vbeta and 13 Jbeta. Here immunoSEQ multiplex PCR was the method, and the copy in TCRdb shows in-frame clones only, minus some. The sample's table shows under 200,000 clones. The sequenced material came from PBMCs. The receptors shown here come from a young woman in good health and CMV-seropositive.

J is TRBJ2-3 and V is TRBV7-9; perhaps TRBD1 as D (6 bases). The length of the CDR3 is 13 residues. The germline CDR1 and CDR2 sequences are SEHNR and FQNEAQ (reference sequence). Trimming stripped 2 bases from V and 14 bases from J, with 17 bases between. CDR3 protein: CASSLPRDTPLYF. The CDR3 DNA is TGTGCCAGCAGCTTACCCCGGGACACCCCGTTGTATTTT.

This chain connects TRBV4-3 to TRBJ2-4, with a possible D match to TRBD2 (6 bases). Trimming stripped 0 bases from V and 7 bases from J, with 10 bases between. CDR3 length: 14 residues. CDR1 and CDR2 (germline): LGHNA, YSLEER. CDR3 in DNA: TGCGCCAGCAGCCAAGATTTCGGGACTAACATTCAGTACTTC. Protein sequence: CASSQDFGTNIQYF.

The chain links TRBV5-1 to TRBJ2-2, with D uncertain. CDR1 SGHRS and CDR2 YFSETQ come from the germline V gene. Trimming removed 0 bases from V and 1 base from J, with 4 bases in between. This CDR3 is built from 14 residues. In nucleotides, the CDR3 is TGCGCCAGCAGCTTGGGGCAGAACACCGGGGAGCTGTTTTTT. It encodes CASSLGQNTGELFF.

The CDR3 here is CAISLELQGNEQFF. CDR3 sequence (DNA): TGTGCCATCAGTCTCGAATTACAGGGCAATGAGCAGTTCTTC. The chain is built from TRBV10-3 and TRBJ2-1; a weak D match, TRBD1 (6 bases). Trimming shortened V by 5 bases and J by 6 bases, and 14 bases separated the two germline ends. CDR3 length: 14 amino acids. The V gene's germline CDR1 is ENHRY and CDR2 SYGVKD.

The chain recombines TRBV6-5 with TRBJ1-1; D perhaps matches TRBD1 (5 bases). Trimming cost V 5 bases and J 1 base, with 11 bases left between them. CDR3 size: 14 residues. Germline CDR1 MNHEY, CDR2 SVGAGI. The CDR3 loop is CASSPYTGNTEAFF. DNA for the CDR3: TGTGCCAGCAGTCCCTATACAGGGAACACTGAAGCTTTCTTT.

The J gene is TRBJ1-2, the V gene TRBV4-1; D might be TRBD1 (5 bases). V shed 1 base and J shed 4 bases, with 13 bases lying between them. CDR1 is MGHRA and CDR2 is YSYEKL in the germline V gene. This CDR3 has 15 amino acids. CDR3 nucleotide sequence: TGCGCCAGCAGCCAAGTATACAGTGGGGCCTATGGCTACACCTTC. Its translation: CASSQVYSGAYGYTF.

The chain recombines TRBV19 with TRBJ2-4; D not resolved. Germline values: CDR1 LNHDA, CDR2 SQIVND (reference sequence). The CDR3 totals 11 residues. V lost 1 base to trimming and J lost 10 bases, with 5 bases between them. The CDR3 DNA is TGTGCCAGTAGTATAGCGGAGATTCAGTACTTC. It codes for CASSIAEIQYF.

V is TRBV4-1 and J is TRBJ2-3; 8 positions agree with TRBD2. There are 15 residues in the CDR3. Germline trimming cut 2 bases from V and 5 bases from J; bases unmatched to any gene: 6. The germline V gene has CDR1 MGHRA and CDR2 YSYEKL. This chain's CDR3 is CASSQLGLAGDTQYF. CDR3 DNA: TGCGCCAGCAGCCAACTCGGCCTAGCGGGAGATACGCAGTATTTT.

As concerns this clone: Its ends do not fully match the called genes, so a read error is possible. The genes are TRBV15 and TRBJ1-2; 7 bases match TRBD1. Germline assignment: CDR1 LNHNV and CDR2 YYDKDF (reference sequence). This CDR3 has 18 residues. The CDR3 DNA follows: TGTGCCACCAGCAGCCCAAGGAGTGGGCAGGGGGTTAACTATGGCTGCACCTTC. It specifies CATSSPRSGQGVNYGCTF.

The V gene is TRBV27, the J gene TRBJ2-7; TRBD2 might be the D (6 bases). Looked up from germline, CDR1 is MNHEY and CDR2 is SMNVEV (reference sequence). CDR3 length: 14 amino acids. The ends were cut back, 2 bases at V and 2 bases at J, with 10 bases in the middle. The CDR3 region is CASSLAGPAYEQYF. DNA for the CDR3: TGTGCCAGCAGTTTAGCGGGGCCAGCCTACGAGCAGTACTTC.

The chain employs TRBV29-1 and TRBJ2-3; TRBD2 matches 13 bases. CDR1 SQVTM and CDR2 ANQGSEA come from the germline V gene. Trimming removed 8 bases from V and 1 base from J; junction bases left unmatched: 9. The CDR3 loop spans 16 amino acids. The CDR3 nucleotides are TGCAGCACAACTAGCGGGGGGGCCGGGGGCACAGATACGCAGTATTTT. Its protein is CSTTSGGAGGTDTQYF.

V usage is TRBV6-5 and J usage is TRBJ1-5; TRBD1 might be the D (6 bases). Between the trimmed V and J ends, which lost 11 bases and 2 bases, there was a span of 13 bases. This CDR3 has 13 residues. Germline V CDR1 and CDR2: MNHEY, SVGAGI. CDR3 sequence reads: CAAGQSGNQPQHF. The CDR3 DNA reads TGTGCCGCAGGACAGTCTGGCAATCAGCCCCAGCATTTT.

The chain has TRBV5-1 and TRBJ2-1; a possible D gene is TRBD2 (6 bases). This CDR3 region has 15 residues. Germline loops: CDR1 SGHRS, CDR2 YFSETQ. V was shortened by 4 bases and J by 3 bases, with 14 bases between the two germline ends. The CDR3 DNA reads as TGCGCCAGCAGCATACCCGGGACTCGCTACAATGAGCAGTTCTTC. The encoded protein is CASSIPGTRYNEQFF. Filled out from reference TRBV5-1 and TRBJ2-1, the complete variable domain reads KAGVTQTPRYLIKTRGQQVTLSCSPISGHRSVSWYQQTPGQGLQFLFEYFSETQRNKGNFPGRFSGRQFSNSRSEMNVSTLELGDSALYLCASSIPGTRYNEQFFGPGTRLTVL.

This rearrangement joins TRBV30 to TRBJ1-2, with a tentative D call TRBD1 (6 bases). CDR3 length equals 14 residues. With 3 bases removed from V and 3 bases from J, the gap between germline ends came to 14 bases. Germline V gene data show CDR1 as GTSNPN and CDR2 as SVGIG (reference sequence). Here the CDR3 reads CAWRAQGSYYGYTF. The CDR3 DNA reads as TGTGCCTGGAGGGCACAGGGTTCCTACTATGGCTACACCTTC.

As regards this clone: Other DNA variants within this sample encode the same CDR3. The V gene is TRBV7-9, the J gene TRBJ2-7, with a weak D call TRBD2 (6 bases). The CDR3 is 14 amino acids. V was shortened by 2 bases and J by 4 bases, with 12 bases between the two germline ends. CDR1 is SEHNR and CDR2 is FQNEAQ in the germline V gene (reference sequence). The CDR3 DNA is TGTGCCAGCAGCTTAACGGGGGTCCTTTACGAGCAGTACTTC. Translation: CASSLTGVLYEQYF.